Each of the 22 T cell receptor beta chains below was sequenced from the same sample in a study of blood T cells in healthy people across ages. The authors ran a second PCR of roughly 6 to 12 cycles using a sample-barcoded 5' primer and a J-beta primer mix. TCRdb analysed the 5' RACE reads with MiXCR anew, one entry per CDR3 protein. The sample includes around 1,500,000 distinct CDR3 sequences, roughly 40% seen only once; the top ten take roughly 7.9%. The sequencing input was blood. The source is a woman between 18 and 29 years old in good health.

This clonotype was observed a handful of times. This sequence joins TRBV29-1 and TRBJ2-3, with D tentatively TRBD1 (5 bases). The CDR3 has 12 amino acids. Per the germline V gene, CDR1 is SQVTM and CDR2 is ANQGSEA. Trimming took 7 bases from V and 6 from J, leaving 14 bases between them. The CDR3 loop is CSALPAGDTQYF. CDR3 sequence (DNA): TGCAGCGCCCTACCGGCAGGGGATACGCAGTATTTT.

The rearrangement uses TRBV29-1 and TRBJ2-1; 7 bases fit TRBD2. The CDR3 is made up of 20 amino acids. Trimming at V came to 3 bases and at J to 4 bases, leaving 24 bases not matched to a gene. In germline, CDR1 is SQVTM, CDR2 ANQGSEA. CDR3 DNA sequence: TGCAGCGTTGAGGGGCCCACATCGGCCCGCTGGTCTAGCGGATACAATGAGCAGTTCTTC. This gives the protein CSVEGPTSARWSSGYNEQFF.

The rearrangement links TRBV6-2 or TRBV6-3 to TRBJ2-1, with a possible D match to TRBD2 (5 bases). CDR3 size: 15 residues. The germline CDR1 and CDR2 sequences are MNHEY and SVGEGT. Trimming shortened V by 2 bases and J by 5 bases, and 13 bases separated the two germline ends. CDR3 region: CASSYELARDNEQFF. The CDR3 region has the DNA TGTGCCAGCAGTTACGAGTTAGCGCGCGACAATGAGCAGTTCTTC.

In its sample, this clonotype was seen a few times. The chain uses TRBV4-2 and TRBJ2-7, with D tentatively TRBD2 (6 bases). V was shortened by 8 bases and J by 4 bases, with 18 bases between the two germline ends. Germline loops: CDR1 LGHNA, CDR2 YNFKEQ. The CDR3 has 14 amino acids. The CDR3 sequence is CASGPAGIRYEQYF. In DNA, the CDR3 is TGTGCCAGCGGACCGGCGGGGATTCGATACGAGCAGTACTTC.

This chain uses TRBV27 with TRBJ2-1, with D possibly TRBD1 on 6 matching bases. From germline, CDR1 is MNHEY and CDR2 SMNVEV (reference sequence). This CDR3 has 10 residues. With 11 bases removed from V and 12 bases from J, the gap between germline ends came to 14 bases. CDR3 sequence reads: CAAGPGVQFF. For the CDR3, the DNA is TGTGCCGCAGGCCCAGGGGTGCAGTTCTTC.

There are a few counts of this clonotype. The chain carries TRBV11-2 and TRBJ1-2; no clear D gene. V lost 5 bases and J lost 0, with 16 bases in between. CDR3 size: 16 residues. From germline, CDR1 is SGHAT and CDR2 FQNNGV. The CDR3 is CASSHEGLPSNYGYTF. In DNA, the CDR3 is TGTGCCAGCAGCCACGAGGGCCTTCCCTCTAACTATGGCTACACCTTC. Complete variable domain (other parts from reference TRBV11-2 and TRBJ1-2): EAGVAQSPRYKIIEKRQSVAFWCNPISGHATLYWYQQILGQGPKLLIQFQNNGVVDDSQLPKDRFSAERLKGVDSTLKIQPAKLEDSAVYLCASSHEGLPSNYGYTFGSGTRLTVV.

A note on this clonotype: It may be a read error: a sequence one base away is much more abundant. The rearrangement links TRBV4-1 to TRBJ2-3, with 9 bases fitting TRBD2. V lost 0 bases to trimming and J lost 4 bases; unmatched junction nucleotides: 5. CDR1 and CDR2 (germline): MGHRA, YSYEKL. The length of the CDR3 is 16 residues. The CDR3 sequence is CASSQEGGGAADTQYF. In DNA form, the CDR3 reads TGCGCCAGCAGCCAAGAGGGCGGGGGGGCCGCAGATACGCAGTATTTT.

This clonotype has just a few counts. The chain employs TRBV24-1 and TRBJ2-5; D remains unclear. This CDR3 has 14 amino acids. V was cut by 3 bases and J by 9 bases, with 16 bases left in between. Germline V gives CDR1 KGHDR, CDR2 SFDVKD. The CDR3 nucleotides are TGTGCCACCAGTGATCAGGACGCACGAGTGGCCCAGTACTTC. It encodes CATSDQDARVAQYF.

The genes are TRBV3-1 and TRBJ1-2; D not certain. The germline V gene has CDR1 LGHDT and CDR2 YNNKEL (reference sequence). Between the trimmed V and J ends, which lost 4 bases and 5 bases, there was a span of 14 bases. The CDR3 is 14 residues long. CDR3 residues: CASSLQSAGYGYTF. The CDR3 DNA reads TGTGCCAGCAGCCTCCAGTCGGCGGGGTATGGCTACACCTTC.

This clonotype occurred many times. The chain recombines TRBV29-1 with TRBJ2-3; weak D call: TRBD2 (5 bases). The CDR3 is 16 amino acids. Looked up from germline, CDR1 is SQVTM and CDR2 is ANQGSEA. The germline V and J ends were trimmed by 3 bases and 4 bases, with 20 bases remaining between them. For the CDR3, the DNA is TGCAGCGTTGATGGCTCTAGCAAAGAGGGATCAGATACGCAGTATTTT. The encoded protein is CSVDGSSKEGSDTQYF.

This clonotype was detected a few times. The CDR3: CASSPSWNSPLHF. CDR3 coding DNA: TGTGCCAGCAGTCCCTCCTGGAATTCACCCCTCCACTTT. V usage is TRBV28 and J usage is TRBJ1-6, with no clear D. CDR1 is MDHEN, CDR2 SYDVKM, per germline. V gave up 5 bases and J gave up 7 bases, with 9 bases separating them. The CDR3 has 13 residues.

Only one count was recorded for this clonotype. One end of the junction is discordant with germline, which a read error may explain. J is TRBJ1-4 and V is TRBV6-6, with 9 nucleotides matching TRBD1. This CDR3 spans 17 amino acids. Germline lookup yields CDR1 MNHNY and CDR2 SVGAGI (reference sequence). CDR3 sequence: CASSYWTGVETNGKLFF. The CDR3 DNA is TGTGCCAGCAGTTACTGGACAGGGGTCGAGACTAATGGAAAACTGTTTTTT.

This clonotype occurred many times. The CDR3 nucleotides are TGTGCCAGCAGCCAAGAATCAGGGACCCCCGAGACCCAGTACTTC. Translated: CASSQESGTPETQYF. The V and J genes are TRBV3-1 and TRBJ2-5; D may correspond to TRBD1 or TRBD2 (5 bases each). Trimming took off 0 bases at V and 5 bases at J, with 13 bases between the two ends. The length of the CDR3 is 15 residues. Germline lookup yields CDR1 LGHDT and CDR2 YNNKEL (reference sequence).

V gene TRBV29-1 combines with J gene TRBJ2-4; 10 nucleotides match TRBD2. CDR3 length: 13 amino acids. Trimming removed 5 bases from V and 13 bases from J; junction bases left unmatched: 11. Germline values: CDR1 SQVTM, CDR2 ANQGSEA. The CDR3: CSVTSGKRNEQYF. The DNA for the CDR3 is TGCAGCGTTACTAGCGGGAAGAGAAATGAGCAGTACTTC. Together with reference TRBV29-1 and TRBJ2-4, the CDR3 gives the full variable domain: SAVISQKPSRDICQRGTSLTIQCQVDSQVTMMFWYRQQPGQSLTLIATANQGSEATYESGFVIDKFPISRPNLTFSTLTVSNMSPEDSSIYLCSVTSGKRNEQYFGAGTRLSVL.

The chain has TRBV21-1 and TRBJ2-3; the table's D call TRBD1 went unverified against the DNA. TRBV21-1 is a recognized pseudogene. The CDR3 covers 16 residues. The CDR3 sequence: CASSTRGLLATDTQYF. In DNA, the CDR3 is TGTGCCAGCAGCACCCGAGGCCTCCTGGCGACAGATACGCAGTATTTT.

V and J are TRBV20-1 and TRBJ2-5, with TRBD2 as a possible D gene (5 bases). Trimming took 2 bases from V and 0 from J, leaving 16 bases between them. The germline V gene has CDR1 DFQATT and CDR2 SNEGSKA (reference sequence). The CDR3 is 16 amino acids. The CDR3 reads CSARSVERKYQETQYF. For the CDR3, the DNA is TGCAGTGCTAGATCGGTCGAGCGGAAGTACCAAGAGACCCAGTACTTC.

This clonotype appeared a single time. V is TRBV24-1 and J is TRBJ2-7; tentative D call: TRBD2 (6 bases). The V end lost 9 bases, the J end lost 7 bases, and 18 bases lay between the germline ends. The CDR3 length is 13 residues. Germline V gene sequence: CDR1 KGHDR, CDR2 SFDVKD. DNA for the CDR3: TGTGCCACCGGGGTCCGGAGGGGCAATGAGCAGTACTTC. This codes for CATGVRRGNEQYF.

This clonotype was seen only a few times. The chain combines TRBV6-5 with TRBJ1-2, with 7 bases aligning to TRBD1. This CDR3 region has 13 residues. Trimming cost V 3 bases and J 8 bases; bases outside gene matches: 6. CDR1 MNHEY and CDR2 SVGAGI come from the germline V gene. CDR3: CASSYGDSLGYTF. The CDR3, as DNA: TGTGCCAGCAGTTATGGGGACAGCTTGGGCTACACCTTC.

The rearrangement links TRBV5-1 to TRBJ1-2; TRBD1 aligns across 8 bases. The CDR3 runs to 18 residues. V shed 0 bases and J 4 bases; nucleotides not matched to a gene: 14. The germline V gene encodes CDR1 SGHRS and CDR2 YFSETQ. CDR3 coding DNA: TGCGCCAGCAGCTTGGGAATTCGGGTCAGGGGGCGCCCCTATGGCTACACCTTC. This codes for CASSLGIRVRGRPYGYTF.

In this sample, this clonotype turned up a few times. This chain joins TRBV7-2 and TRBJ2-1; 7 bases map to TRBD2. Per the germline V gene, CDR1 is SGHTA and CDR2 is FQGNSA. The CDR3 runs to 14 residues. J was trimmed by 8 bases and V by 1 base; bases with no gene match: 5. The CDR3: CASSLGGGLYEQFF. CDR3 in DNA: TGTGCCAGCAGCTTAGGGGGGGGATTGTATGAGCAGTTCTTC.

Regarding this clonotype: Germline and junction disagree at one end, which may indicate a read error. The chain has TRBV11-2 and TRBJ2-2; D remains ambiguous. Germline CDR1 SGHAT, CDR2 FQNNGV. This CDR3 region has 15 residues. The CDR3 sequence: CASSLDGVYTGELFF. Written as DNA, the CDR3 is TGTGCCAGCAGCCTAGATGGGGTTTACACCGGGGAGCTGTTTTTT.

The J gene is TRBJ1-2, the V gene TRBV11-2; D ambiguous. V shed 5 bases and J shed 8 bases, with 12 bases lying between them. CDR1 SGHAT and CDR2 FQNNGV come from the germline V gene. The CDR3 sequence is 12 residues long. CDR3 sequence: CASSQENTGYTF. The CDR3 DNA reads TGTGCCAGCAGCCAGGAGAATACAGGCTACACCTTC.